The TCR beta chain under discussion was sequenced for a study of blood T cells in healthy people across ages. With a J-beta primer mix and a sample-barcoded 5' primer, a second PCR ran about 7 to 12 cycles. One entry per CDR3 protein results from TCRdb running MiXCR on the 5' RACE reads. The data contain about 580,000 distinct CDR3 sequences, roughly 43% of them singletons. The sample holds a few counts of this clonotype. Its antigen is not identified. General study results and limits: Calculation of diversity from one million T cells yielded estimates considered to be underestimates.

Each sample had at least 6.5 million PBMCs isolated. CDR3 length equals 14 residues. Germline V gives CDR1 SGHTA, CDR2 FQGTGA. Trimming cost V 4 bases and J 2 bases, with 10 bases left between them. The clonotype comes from a man of 80 years or more in good health. Sample: blood. This chain joins TRBV7-3 and TRBJ2-3; D is perhaps TRBD2 (6 bases). Here the CDR3 DNA reads TGTGCCAGCAGCTCAACTAGCACCACAGATACGCAGTATTTT. This encodes CASSSTSTTDTQYF.